The following is a T cell receptor beta chain sequence with its context. Its antigen is not identified. The sample's treatment: roughly 18 received Ad26.COV2.S at low or high dose, single or two shots; 5 received placebo; per-sample allocation not given. Samples analyzed were those drawn on day 63 after the first vaccine or placebo injection. The data were produced by immunoSEQ multiplex PCR, yet TCRdb's version contains in-frame clones alone and is incomplete. The table has roughly 380,000 clones, around 86% seen once. This sample was taken from a study of Ad26.COV2.S vaccination and SARS-CoV-2 variants. Study findings and constraints: Considerable breadth of spike-specific CD8+ and CD4+ T cell responses has reportedly been documented following vaccination.

Germline lookup yields CDR1 DFQATT and CDR2 SNEGSKA (reference sequence). The length of the CDR3 is 11 residues. The germline V and J ends were trimmed by 2 bases and 8 bases, with 9 bases remaining between them. V usage is TRBV20-1 and J usage is TRBJ1-2; no clear D gene. The source of this sequence is a person aged 18-65 years who received the Ad26.COV2.S COVID-19 vaccine or a placebo. The sample was peripheral blood, taken in a trial of Ad26.COV2.S vaccine versus placebo. The CDR3 sequence: CSARLARGYTF. CDR3 bases: TGCAGTGCTAGATTGGCTAGGGGCTACACCTTC.